This TCR beta chain was captured in a study of monozygotic twins with inflammatory bowel disease. Notes on the study in general: Twins classed as concordant or discordant showed no difference in repertoire similarity, possibly from limited power.

Concerning this clonotype: Its antigen is unknown.

After re-calling the 5' RACE reads, TCRdb lists one entry per CDR3 protein, DNA absent. The ten top clones account for 2% to 2.5%, within a sample of 400,000 to 500,000 distinct CDR3 sequences. Germline-derived CDR1 and CDR2 are KGHDR and SFDVKD. The CDR3 loop spans 16 amino acids. The sequenced material came from blood. The receptor's source is a human donor with ulcerative colitis or Crohn's disease, or a healthy co-twin of an affected twin (not recorded which). The chain has TRBV24-1 and TRBJ2-6; the TRBD1 assignment by TCRdb is unverifiable without DNA. Here the CDR3 reads CATSDRTGGGANVLTF.